Below, 18 T cell receptor beta chains from the same sample are listed, as sequenced in a study of cytomegalovirus exposure and HLA in healthy donors. The PCR made use of 60 Vbeta and 13 Jbeta primers. Repertoires were generated with immunoSEQ multiplex PCR, while TCRdb's copy carries only in-frame clones and drops some. The sample has about 150,000 clones, roughly 68% seen once; the top ten hold roughly 4%. Material: PBMCs. The receptors here all came from a man between 60 and 70 years old in good health and CMV-seronegative.

The sample holds a few counts of this clone. The chain carries TRBV7-9 and TRBJ2-7, with 8 bases that match TRBD1. Per germline, CDR1 SEHNR and CDR2 FQNEAQ (reference sequence). The CDR3 runs to 14 residues. Trimming took 5 bases from V and 3 from J; bases not matched to a gene: 6. The CDR3 protein is CASSRQGADYEQYF. The CDR3 DNA follows: TGTGCCAGCAGCCGTCAGGGGGCGGACTACGAGCAGTACTTC. Looking up the rest from reference TRBV7-9 and TRBJ2-7 gives the full variable domain: DTGVSQNPRHKITKRGQNVTFRCDPISEHNRLYWYRQTLGQGPEFLTYFQNEAQLEKSRLLSDRFSAERPKGSFSTLEIQRTEQGDSAMYLCASSRQGADYEQYFGPGTRLTVT.

The genes are TRBV11-2 and TRBJ2-2; D may be TRBD2 (6 bases). The CDR3 loop spans 13 amino acids. In germline, CDR1 is SGHAT, CDR2 FQNNGV. Trimming left V 5 bases short and J 6 bases short, with 10 bases between. CDR3 nucleotides: TGTGCCAGCAGCGCGTCGGGGGCCGGGGAGCTGTTTTTT. Translated, it gives CASSASGAGELFF.

The genes are TRBV7-9 and TRBJ2-2; the match to TRBD1 covers 8 bases. Germline V gene lookup returns CDR1 SEHNR and CDR2 FQNEAQ (reference sequence). J was trimmed by 11 bases and V by 8 bases; bases with no gene match: 25. The CDR3 runs 18 residues. The CDR3 loop reads CASFRRENRGVNPVELFF. CDR3 bases: TGTGCCAGCTTCCGCCGAGAGAACAGGGGGGTTAATCCTGTCGAGCTGTTTTTT.

A few counts support this clone. Germline and junction disagree at one end, which may indicate a read error. The rearrangement joins TRBV7-2 to TRBJ2-1; D unclear. CDR3 length: 13 amino acids. Germline V gene sequence: CDR1 SGHTA, CDR2 FQGNSA. The CDR3 bases are TGTGCCAGCAACTTAGTCCTAAACAATGAGCAGTTCTTC. It translates to CASNLVLNNEQFF.

On this clone: Additional DNA sequences in this sample encode the identical CDR3. J is TRBJ1-1 and V is TRBV28; D not certain. Germline CDR1 reads MDHEN; CDR2 reads SYDVKM. The CDR3 contains 12 residues. Trimming removed 6 bases at V and 1 base at J, with 6 bases between. The CDR3 DNA reads as TGTGCCAGCAGGACGGGGAACACTGAAGCTTTCTTT. Encoded protein: CASRTGNTEAFF.

The rearrangement uses TRBV27 and TRBJ1-1; D is unclear. Trimming stripped 2 bases from V and 1 base from J, with 14 bases between. Germline V lookup: CDR1 MNHEY, CDR2 SMNVEV (reference sequence). This CDR3 contains 16 residues. The CDR3 protein is CASSLPGLGRNTEAFF. The CDR3, as DNA: TGTGCCAGCAGTTTACCCGGACTGGGGAGGAACACTGAAGCTTTCTTT.

The chain uses TRBV5-1 and TRBJ2-3; 7 bases fit TRBD2. Germline V gene data show CDR1 as SGHRS and CDR2 as YFSETQ. V lost 6 bases and J lost 4; bases outside the gene matches: 8. The CDR3 covers 14 residues. As DNA, the CDR3 is TGCGCCAGCAACTCAGCGGGAATGGCAGATACGCAGTATTTT. Amino acid sequence: CASNSAGMADTQYF.

This chain connects TRBV30 to TRBJ2-2; D remains ambiguous. V dropped 5 bases and J dropped 6 bases, with 10 bases sitting between them. The CDR3 spans 12 residues. Germline V CDR1 and CDR2: GTSNPN, SVGIG (reference sequence). The CDR3 nucleotides read TGTGCCTGGGGGCGTGGCTCCGGGGAGCTGTTTTTT. It specifies CAWGRGSGELFF.

This clone was counted only a few times. The chain recombines TRBV21-1 with TRBJ2-3; the table's D call TRBD1 went unverified against the DNA. TRBV21-1 is listed as a pseudogene. This CDR3 is 15 amino acids long. CDR3 sequence (DNA): TGTGCCAGCAGAGTGGGCCCGGCTTGCACAGATACGCAGTATTTT. Residues: CASRVGPACTDTQYF.

The chain has TRBV30 and TRBJ1-2; 9 positions agree with TRBD1. Per germline, CDR1 GTSNPN and CDR2 SVGIG (reference sequence). Trimming removed 4 bases from V and 8 bases from J; junction bases left unmatched: 5. This CDR3 has 12 amino acids. The chain's CDR3 is CAWIWTGEGYTF. The DNA for the CDR3 is TGTGCCTGGATTTGGACAGGGGAAGGCTACACCTTC.

Comment on this clone: The junction and the germline gene differ at one end; a read error may be behind it. This chain links TRBV5-1 with TRBJ2-7; possible D gene TRBD1, 5 bases. This CDR3 region has 13 residues. Germline CDR1 is SGHRS and CDR2 is YFSETQ. The CDR3 sequence: CASSLGQTYGQYF. The CDR3 DNA sequence: TGCGCCAGCAGCTTGGGACAGACCTACGGGCAGTACTTC.

The genes are TRBV5-1 and TRBJ2-1; 8 bases are a match to TRBD2. This CDR3 has 16 residues. Germline V CDR1 and CDR2: SGHRS, YFSETQ. V was clipped by 4 bases and J by 7 bases; unmatched bases: 13. Here the CDR3 reads CASSTRVAGGGNEQFF. The CDR3 DNA sequence: TGCGCCAGCAGCACCAGGGTGGCGGGAGGCGGTAATGAGCAGTTCTTC.

The rearrangement uses TRBV7-3 and TRBJ1-3, with D possibly TRBD1 on 5 matching bases. The CDR3 has 13 amino acids. Germline V gene data show CDR1 as SGHTA and CDR2 as FQGTGA. Trimming pared 0 bases from V and 16 bases from J, leaving 16 bases between. The DNA of the CDR3 is TGTGCCAGCAGCTTAACTGGGGGGTCCGACCTCTATTTT. Translation gives CASSLTGGSDLYF.

This clone was counted once. The chain recombines TRBV4-2 with TRBJ2-5; tentatively, D is TRBD2 (6 bases). V lost 0 bases and J lost 0, with 14 bases in between. In germline, CDR1 is LGHNA, CDR2 YNFKEQ. This CDR3 is 17 amino acids long. CDR3 DNA: TGTGCCAGCAGCCAAGAGGGGCGGGGTGGGTACCAAGAGACCCAGTACTTC. Protein: CASSQEGRGGYQETQYF.

This clone was detected once. CDR3 coding DNA: TGTGCCATCGGGACAGGGGGTCAGCCCCAGCATTTT. It translates to CAIGTGGQPQHF. This rearrangement joins TRBV28 to TRBJ1-5; 11 nucleotides align to TRBD1. Germline CDR1 is MDHEN and CDR2 is SYDVKM. The V gene end was trimmed by 10 bases and the J gene end by 6 bases; junction bases not matched to a gene: 2. The CDR3 length is 12 residues.

The chain links TRBV5-8 to TRBJ1-3, with D possibly being TRBD1 (6 bases). The V end lost 3 bases, the J end lost 0 bases, and 16 bases lay between the germline ends. Germline V gives CDR1 SGHTS, CDR2 YDEGEE. CDR3 length equals 17 residues. In nucleotides, the CDR3 is TGTGCCAGCAGCTCCAGACAGGCAATAAGCTCTGGAAACACCATATATTTT. This gives the protein CASSSRQAISSGNTIYF.

V gene TRBV11-2 combines with J gene TRBJ2-5; D is ambiguous. The CDR3 has 15 residues. Germline lookup yields CDR1 SGHAT and CDR2 FQNNGV. V dropped 5 bases and J dropped 1 base, with 14 bases sitting between them. CDR3 sequence reads: CASSPKAGAQETQYF. The CDR3 region has the DNA TGTGCCAGCAGCCCAAAAGCAGGTGCCCAAGAGACCCAGTACTTC.

This sequence joins TRBV10-1 and TRBJ2-7; possible D gene TRBD2, 5 bases. The CDR3 length is 21 residues. Germline assignment: CDR1 WNHNN and CDR2 SYGVQD (reference sequence). V lost 1 base to trimming and J lost 3 bases, with 31 bases between them. CDR3 region: CASSEYLISRAPQWGYYEQYF. CDR3 bases: TGCGCCAGCAGTGAGTACTTAATTTCGCGGGCCCCACAGTGGGGTTACTACGAGCAGTACTTC.